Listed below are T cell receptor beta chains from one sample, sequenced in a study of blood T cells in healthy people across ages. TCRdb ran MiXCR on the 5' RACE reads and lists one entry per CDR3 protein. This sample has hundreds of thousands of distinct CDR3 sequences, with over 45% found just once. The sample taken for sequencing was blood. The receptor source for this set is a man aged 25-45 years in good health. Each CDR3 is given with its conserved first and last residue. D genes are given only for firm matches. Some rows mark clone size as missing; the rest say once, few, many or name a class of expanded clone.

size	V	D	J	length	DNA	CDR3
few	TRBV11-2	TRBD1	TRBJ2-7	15	TGTGCCAGCAGCTTAGATACAGGGGTCTGGTACGAGCAGTACTTC	CASSLDTGVWYEQYF
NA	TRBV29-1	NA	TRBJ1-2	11	TGCAGCGTCTGGCTGAACTATGGCTACACCTTC	CSVWLNYGYTF
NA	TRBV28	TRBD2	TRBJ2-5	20	TGTGCCAGCAGTTTTTGGGGGATGGGGACGAGCGGGAGGAGGGACAATGAGCAGTACTTC	CASSFWGMGTSGRRDNEQYF
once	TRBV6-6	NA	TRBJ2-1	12	TGTGCCAGCTCGCGGGGGCCGAATGAGCAGTTCTTC	CASSRGPNEQFF
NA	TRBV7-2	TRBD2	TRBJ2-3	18	TGTGCCAGCAGCCAGGCGGGACTAGCGGGGCCTAGCACAGATACGCAGTATTTT	CASSQAGLAGPSTDTQYF
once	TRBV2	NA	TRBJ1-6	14	TGTGCCAGCAGTGCTTGGGGGGATCGTTCACCCCTCCACTTT	CASSAWGDRSPLHF
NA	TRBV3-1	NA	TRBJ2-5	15	TGTGCCAGCAGCCAAGATATACGGTTGGCAGAGACCCAGTACTTC	CASSQDIRLAETQYF
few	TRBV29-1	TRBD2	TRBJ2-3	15	TGCAGCGTTGAAGATCTGGCGGGAGGGTCAGATACGCAGTATTTT	CSVEDLAGGSDTQYF
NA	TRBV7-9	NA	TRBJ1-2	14	TGTGCCAGCAGCCCCGGGGACGTGCCTGGAGGCTACACCTTC	CASSPGDVPGGYTF
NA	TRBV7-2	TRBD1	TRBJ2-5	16	TGTGCCAGCAGCGAATACAGGGGCCCTTCTCTGGAGACCCAGTACTTC	CASSEYRGPSLETQYF
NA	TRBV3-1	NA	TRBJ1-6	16	TGTGCCAGCAGCCACACCCCGGCGGTTCGGGCTTCACCCCTCCACTTT	CASSHTPAVRASPLHF
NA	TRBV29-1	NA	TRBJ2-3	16	TGCAGCGTGGAGGGACTTCCTCACGCCTACACAGATACGCAGTATTTT	CSVEGLPHAYTDTQYF
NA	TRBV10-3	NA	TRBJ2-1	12	TGTGCCATCAAGACTATGGGCAATGAGCAGTTCTTC	CAIKTMGNEQFF
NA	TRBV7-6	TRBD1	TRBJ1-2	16	TGTGCCAGCAGCCAGGATCCGGGACAGGGGTTTCATGGCTACACCTTC	CASSQDPGQGFHGYTF
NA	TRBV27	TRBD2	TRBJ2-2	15	TGTGCCAGCTGCCTAGGACTAGAGGCAGCCGGGGAGCTGTTTTTT	CASCLGLEAAGELFF
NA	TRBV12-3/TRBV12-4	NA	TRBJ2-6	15	TGTGCCAGCAGCCCTCTTCCAACTGGGGCCAACGTCCTGACTTTC	CASSPLPTGANVLTF
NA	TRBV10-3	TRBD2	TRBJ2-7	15	TGTGCCATCAGGAGGGGGACTAGCGGCTTTGGCGAGCAGTACTTC	CAIRRGTSGFGEQYF
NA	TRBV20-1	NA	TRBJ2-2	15	TGCAGTGCTAGTTTGGCAACCCTCAACACCGGGGAGCTGTTTTTT	CSASLATLNTGELFF
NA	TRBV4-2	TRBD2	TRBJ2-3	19	TGTGCCAGCAGCCAAGAAGCGTCTAGCGGGGTAGCAAGGGCAGATACGCAGTATTTT	CASSQEASSGVARADTQYF
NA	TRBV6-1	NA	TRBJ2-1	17	TGTGCCAGCAGGGGGAACCCAGGACTACCCTTGGGGAATGAGCAGTTCTTC	CASRGNPGLPLGNEQFF
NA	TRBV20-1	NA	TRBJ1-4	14	TGCAGTGCTAGCCCGATCTTGGGGCATGAAAAACTGTTTTTT	CSASPILGHEKLFF
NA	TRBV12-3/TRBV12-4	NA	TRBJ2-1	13	TGTGCCAGCAGTTTAGTTACATACAATGAGCAGTTCTTC	CASSLVTYNEQFF
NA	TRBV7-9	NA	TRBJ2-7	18	TGTGCCAGCAGCGCTTCGGGAATGGGACCAGGGGCGCGGTCCGAGCAGTACTTC	CASSASGMGPGARSEQYF
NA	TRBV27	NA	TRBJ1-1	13	TGTGCCAGCACCTCCAGGGAGACCACTGAAGCTTTCTTT	CASTSRETTEAFF
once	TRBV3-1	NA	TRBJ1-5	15	TGTGCCAGCAGCCAAGATCTGAGGAGCAATCAGCCCCAGCATTTT	CASSQDLRSNQPQHF
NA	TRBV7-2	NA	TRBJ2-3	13	TGTGCCAGCCGGCGCCCTAGCACAGATACGCAGTATTTT	CASRRPSTDTQYF
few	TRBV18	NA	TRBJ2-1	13	TGTGCCAGCTCACCGAAAGGTTACAATGAGCAGTTCTTC	CASSPKGYNEQFF
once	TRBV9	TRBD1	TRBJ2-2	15	TGTGCCAGCAGGAGAGGTCAGGGGGCTGTCGGGGAGCTGTTTTTT	CASRRGQGAVGELFF
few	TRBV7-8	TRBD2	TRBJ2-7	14	TGTGCCAGCAGCTTCACAAGCCTAGCGGGACAGCAGTACTTC	CASSFTSLAGQQYF
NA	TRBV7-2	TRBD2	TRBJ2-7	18	TGTGCCAGCAGCCCTCAAGCGAGAGCTAGCGGGAGGTTGGACGAGCAGTACTTC	CASSPQARASGRLDEQYF
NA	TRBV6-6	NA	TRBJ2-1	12	TGTGCCAGCACCCGACAGCCGGAGGAGCAGTTCTTC	CASTRQPEEQFF
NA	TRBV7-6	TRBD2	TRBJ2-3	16	TGTGCCAGCAGCCGGGCGGCTAGCGGGGTTGTAGATACGCAGTATTTT	CASSRAASGVVDTQYF
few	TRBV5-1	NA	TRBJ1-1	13	TGCGCCAGCAGGTCCGGCCGAGACACTGAAGCTTTCTTT	CASRSGRDTEAFF
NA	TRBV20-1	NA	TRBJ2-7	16	TGCAGTGCGGAGGGGACAGCGTCTGTTAGCTCCTACGAGCAGTACTTC	CSAEGTASVSSYEQYF
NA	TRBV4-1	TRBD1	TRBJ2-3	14	TGCGCCAGCAGCCAAGTAACCGGGACAGTTGCGCAGTATTTT	CASSQVTGTVAQYF
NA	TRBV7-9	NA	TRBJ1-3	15	TGTGCCAGTAGCTTCCGGACGTCGGTTGCAAACACCATATATTTT	CASSFRTSVANTIYF
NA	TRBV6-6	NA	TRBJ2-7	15	TGTGCCAGCAGTCGCACCTACAGGGAGGCCTACGAGCAGTACTTC	CASSRTYREAYEQYF
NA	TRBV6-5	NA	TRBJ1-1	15	TGTGCCAGCAGTTACTCCTTAATGGGCAACACTGAAGCTTTCTTT	CASSYSLMGNTEAFF
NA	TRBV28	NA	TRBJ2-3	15	TGTGCCAGCAGTTTCTCAGGTGCGGGCACAGATACGCAGTATTTT	CASSFSGAGTDTQYF
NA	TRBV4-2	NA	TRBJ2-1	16	TGTGCCAGCAGCCAAGAATACGGGGGATCCTACAATGAGCAGTTCTTC	CASSQEYGGSYNEQFF
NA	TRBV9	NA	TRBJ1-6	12	TGTGCCAGCAGCGTCCCTAATTCACCCCTCCACTTT	CASSVPNSPLHF
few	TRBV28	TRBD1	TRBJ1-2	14	TGTGCCAGCAGTCGCGGGACAGGGGCCTATGGCTACACCTTC	CASSRGTGAYGYTF
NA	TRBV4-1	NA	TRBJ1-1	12	TGCGCCAGCAGCAACTTGGACAGTGAAGCTTTCTTT	CASSNLDSEAFF
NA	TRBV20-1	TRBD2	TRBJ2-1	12	TGCAGTGCTCCCCTAGCGGGCAATGAGCAGTTCTTC	CSAPLAGNEQFF
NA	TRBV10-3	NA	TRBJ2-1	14	TGTGCCATCAGTGTACCGGGTGGATACAATGAGCAGTTCTTC	CAISVPGGYNEQFF
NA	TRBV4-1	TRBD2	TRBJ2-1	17	TGCGCCAGCAGCCAAGGAGGACTAGCGCTCTCCTACAATGAGCAGTTCTTC	CASSQGGLALSYNEQFF
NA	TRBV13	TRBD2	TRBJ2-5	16	TGTGCCAGCAGCACACCGACTAGCGGGGGGGCCGATGAGCAGTACTTC	CASSTPTSGGADEQYF
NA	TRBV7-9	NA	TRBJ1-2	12	TGTGCCAGCAGCTTCCTCACTTCCGGCTACACCTTC	CASSFLTSGYTF
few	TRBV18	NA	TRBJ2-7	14	TGTGCCAGCTCACCCGACAGCCTCTCTTACGAGCAGTACTTC	CASSPDSLSYEQYF
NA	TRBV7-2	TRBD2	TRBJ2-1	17	TGTGCCAGCAGCTTGGGACTAGCGGGAGAGAGTCGCGATGAGCAGTTCTTC	CASSLGLAGESRDEQFF
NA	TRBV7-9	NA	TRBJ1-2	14	TGTGCCAGCAGCTTACCCGGGAGGCCGAATGGCTACACCTTC	CASSLPGRPNGYTF
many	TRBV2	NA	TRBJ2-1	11	TGTGCCAGCAGATACCACAATGAGCAGTTCTTC	CASRYHNEQFF
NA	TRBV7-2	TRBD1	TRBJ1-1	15	TGTGCCAGCAGCGCATACAGGGGGTTGAACACTGAAGCTTTCTTT	CASSAYRGLNTEAFF
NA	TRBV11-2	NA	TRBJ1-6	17	TGTGCCAGCAGCTTTCGACGGATTAGCTCCTATAATTCACCCCTCCACTTT	CASSFRRISSYNSPLHF